This T cell receptor (beta chain) derives from a study of blood T cell repertoires in COVID-19. Across the whole study: Both acute and convalescent COVID-19 samples were obtained from the United States, Italy and Spain. The cDNA or gDNA used as material had been derived from T cells, B-cell-depleted T cells, or PBMCs.

In the source study's methods: Quantification of nucleated cells was approximated via reference gene primer amplification. Measured with immunoSEQ multiplex PCR; TCRdb has only the in-frame clones, and not every one. D and trimming were read from the DNA, whereas the V and J calls and clone size are those reported in that table. The sample carries around 140,000 clones, about four fifths recorded once. This CDR3 spans 13 amino acids. The V and J ends lost 7 bases and 5 bases respectively, with 12 bases between them. CDR1 and CDR2 (germline): LGHNT, FRNRAP. This clonotype originated in a man in his 70s who had recovered from COVID-19. Sequencing was carried out using peripheral blood. The rearrangement uses TRBV12-5 and TRBJ2-1; the D gene is possibly TRBD2 (6 bases). CDR3 residues: CASAYTGDNEQFF. CDR3 DNA sequence: TGTGCTAGTGCATACACGGGGGACAATGAGCAGTTCTTC.